This T cell receptor beta chain was identified during a study of cytomegalovirus exposure and HLA in healthy donors. CDR3 length: 13 residues. Germline loops: CDR1 MNHEY, CDR2 SMNVEV (reference sequence). V lost 8 bases and J 1 base, leaving 12 bases between the germline ends. PCR amplification relied on 60 Vbeta primers (plus 13 Jbeta primers). The assay was immunoSEQ multiplex PCR, and TCRdb's table has in-frame clones only and misses some. Counted here are around 150,000 clones, approximately 80% occurring once; the ten biggest clones make up about 6.3%. The rearrangement links TRBV27 to TRBJ2-7, with D perhaps TRBD2 (6 bases). Source material: PBMCs. This clonotype originated in a male donor in good health and CMV-seropositive. This CDR3 is CASRRGGSYEQYF. CDR3 in DNA: TGTGCCAGCCGTAGAGGAGGGTCCTACGAGCAGTACTTC.